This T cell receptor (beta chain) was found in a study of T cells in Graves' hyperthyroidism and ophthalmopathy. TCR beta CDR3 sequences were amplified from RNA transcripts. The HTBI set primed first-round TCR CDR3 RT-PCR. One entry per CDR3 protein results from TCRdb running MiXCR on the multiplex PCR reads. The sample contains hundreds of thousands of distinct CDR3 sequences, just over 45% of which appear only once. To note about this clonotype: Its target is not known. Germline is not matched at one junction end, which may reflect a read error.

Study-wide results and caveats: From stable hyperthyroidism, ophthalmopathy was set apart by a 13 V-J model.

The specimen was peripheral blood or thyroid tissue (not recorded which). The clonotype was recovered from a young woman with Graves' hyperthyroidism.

The CDR3 sequence: CASSLYSVYEQYF. Written as DNA, the CDR3 is TGTGCCAGCAGCTTGTATAGCGTCTACGAGCAGTACTTC. The V gene is TRBV5-1, the J gene TRBJ2-7; maybe TRBD2 (5 bases). CDR3 size: 13 residues. From germline, CDR1 is SGHRS and CDR2 YFSETQ.